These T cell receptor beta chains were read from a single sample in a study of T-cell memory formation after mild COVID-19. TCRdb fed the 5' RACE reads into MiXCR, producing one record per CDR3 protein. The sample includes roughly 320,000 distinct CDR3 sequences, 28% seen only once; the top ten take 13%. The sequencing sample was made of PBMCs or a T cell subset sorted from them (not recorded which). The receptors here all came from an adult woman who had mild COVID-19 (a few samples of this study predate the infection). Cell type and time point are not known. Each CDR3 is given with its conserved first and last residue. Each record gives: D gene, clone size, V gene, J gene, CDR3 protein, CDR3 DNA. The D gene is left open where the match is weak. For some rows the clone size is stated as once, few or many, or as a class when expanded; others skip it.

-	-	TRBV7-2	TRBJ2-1	CASSLWATPVDAQFF	TGTGCCAGCAGCTTATGGGCGACGCCTGTCGATGCGCAGTTCTTC
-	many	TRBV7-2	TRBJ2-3	CASSLVGSDTQYF	TGTGCCAGCAGCTTAGTAGGGTCAGATACGCAGTATTTT
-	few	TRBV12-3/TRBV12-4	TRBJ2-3	CASCPHISSTDTQYF	TGTGCCAGCTGTCCCCACATCTCGAGCACAGATACGCAGTATTTT
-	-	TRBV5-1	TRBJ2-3	CASKSGDLNRDTQYF	TGCGCCAGCAAATCCGGGGACCTCAACAGAGATACGCAGTATTTT
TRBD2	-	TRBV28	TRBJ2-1	CASRTSGRVSYNEQFF	TGTGCCAGCAGGACCAGCGGGAGGGTATCCTACAATGAGCAGTTCTTC
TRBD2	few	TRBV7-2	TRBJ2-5	CASSLTSGWGETQYF	TGTGCCAGCAGCTTGACTAGCGGCTGGGGGGAGACCCAGTACTTC
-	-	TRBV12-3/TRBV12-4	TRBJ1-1	CASSLSSMNTEAFF	TGTGCCAGCAGTTTAAGCAGCATGAACACTGAAGCTTTCTTT
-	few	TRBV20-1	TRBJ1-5	CSASGRISNQPQHF	TGCAGTGCTAGTGGACGGATTAGCAATCAGCCCCAGCATTTT
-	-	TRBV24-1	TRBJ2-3	CATSEYRADTQYF	TGTGCCACCAGTGAATACAGGGCAGATACGCAGTATTTT
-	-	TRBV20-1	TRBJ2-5	CSAPLRISETQYF	TGCAGTGCCCCTTTAAGAATCAGCGAGACCCAGTACTTC
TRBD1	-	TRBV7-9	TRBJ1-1	CASSLAYRGDPTEAFF	TGTGCCAGCAGCCTTGCATACAGGGGGGATCCTACTGAAGCTTTCTTT
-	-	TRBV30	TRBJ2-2	CAWSAGFNTGELFF	TGTGCCTGGAGTGCAGGTTTCAACACCGGGGAGCTGTTTTTT
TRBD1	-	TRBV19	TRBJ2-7	CASRSTGTGGPYEQYF	TGTGCCAGCCGTTCCACCGGGACAGGGGGACCCTACGAGCAGTACTTC
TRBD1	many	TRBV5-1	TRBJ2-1	CASSSGTGANEQFF	TGCGCCAGCAGCTCAGGTACAGGGGCAAATGAGCAGTTCTTC
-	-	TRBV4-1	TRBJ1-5	CASSQDKANQPQHF	TGCGCCAGCAGCCAAGATAAAGCGAATCAGCCCCAGCATTTT
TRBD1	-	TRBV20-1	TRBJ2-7	CSAKTGAAYEQYF	TGCAGTGCTAAGACAGGGGCGGCCTACGAGCAGTACTTC
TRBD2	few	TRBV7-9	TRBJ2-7	CASSWTSGPYEQYF	TGTGCCAGCAGCTGGACTAGCGGTCCCTACGAGCAGTACTTC
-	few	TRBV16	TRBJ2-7	CASSQIIGDEQYF	TGTGCCAGCAGCCAAATTATAGGGGACGAGCAGTACTTC
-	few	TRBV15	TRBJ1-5	CATSRDQGGPVPARQPQHF	TGTGCCACCAGCAGAGATCAGGGAGGGCCAGTCCCGGCGAGGCAGCCCCAGCATTTT
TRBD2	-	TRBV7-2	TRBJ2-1	CASSPDPGLAGVEQFF	TGTGCCAGCAGCCCTGATCCCGGACTAGCGGGAGTTGAGCAGTTCTTC
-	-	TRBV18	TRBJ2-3	CASSPPGPDTQYF	TGTGCCAGCTCACCACCGGGCCCAGATACGCAGTATTTT
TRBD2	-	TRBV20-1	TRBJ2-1	CSAQSGRGPYNEQFF	TGCAGTGCTCAGAGCGGGAGGGGGCCCTACAATGAGCAGTTCTTC
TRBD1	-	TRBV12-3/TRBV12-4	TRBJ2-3	CASSQTGPSTDTQYF	TGTGCCAGCAGCCAGACAGGGCCTAGCACAGATACGCAGTATTTT
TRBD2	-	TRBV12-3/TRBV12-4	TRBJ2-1	CASSFSGGPQFF	TGTGCCAGCAGTTTCAGCGGGGGCCCGCAGTTCTTC
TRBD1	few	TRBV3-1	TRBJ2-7	CASSPGFGQGNNEQYF	TGTGCCAGCAGCCCGGGATTCGGACAGGGTAATAACGAGCAGTACTTC
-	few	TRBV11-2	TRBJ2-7	CASSHPAGPYEQYF	TGTGCCAGCAGCCACCCCGCGGGACCCTACGAGCAGTACTTC
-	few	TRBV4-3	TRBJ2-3	CASSQDGQGRTDTQYF	TGCGCCAGCAGCCAAGATGGCCAGGGCCGCACAGATACGCAGTATTTT
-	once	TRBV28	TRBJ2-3	CASTIGLWDLGTDTQYF	TGTGCCAGCACCATTGGGCTTTGGGACTTAGGCACAGATACGCAGTATTTT
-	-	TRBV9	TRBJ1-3	CASSVGLSSGNTIYF	TGTGCCAGCAGCGTAGGGCTGAGCTCTGGAAACACCATATATTTT
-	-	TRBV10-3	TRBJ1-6	CAISWDRPNSPLHF	TGTGCCATCAGTTGGGACCGACCGAATTCACCCCTCCACTTT
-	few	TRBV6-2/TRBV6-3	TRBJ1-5	CASSLDGPYQPQHF	TGTGCCAGCAGCTTGGACGGCCCTTATCAGCCCCAGCATTTT
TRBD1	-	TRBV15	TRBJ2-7	CATSREGQGGSGYEQYF	TGTGCCACCAGCAGAGAGGGACAGGGGGGTAGTGGCTACGAGCAGTACTTC
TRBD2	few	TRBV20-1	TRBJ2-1	CSASWTSGYNEQFF	TGCAGTGCTAGTTGGACTAGCGGTTACAATGAGCAGTTCTTC
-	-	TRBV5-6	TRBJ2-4	CASSSKAGNIQYF	TGTGCCAGCAGCTCTAAAGCCGGGAACATTCAGTACTTC
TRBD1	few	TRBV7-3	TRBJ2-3	CASSQTGAGTDTQYF	TGTGCCAGCAGCCAGACAGGGGCCGGCACAGATACGCAGTATTTT
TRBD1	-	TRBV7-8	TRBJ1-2	CASSLYRGDYGYTF	TGTGCCAGCAGCCTATACAGGGGGGACTATGGCTACACCTTC
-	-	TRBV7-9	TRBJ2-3	CASSLVKAGTITDTQYF	TGTGCCAGCAGCTTAGTTAAGGCGGGAACCATCACAGATACGCAGTATTTT
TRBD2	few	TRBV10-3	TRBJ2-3	CAILSGGALTDTQYF	TGTGCCATCTTAAGCGGGGGCGCACTCACAGATACGCAGTATTTT
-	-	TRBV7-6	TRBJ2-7	CASSLTVTGVEQYF	TGTGCCAGCAGCTTAACTGTCACAGGCGTCGAGCAGTACTTC
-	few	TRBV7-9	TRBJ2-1	CAYRTASDEQFF	TGTGCCTACAGGACAGCCTCGGATGAGCAGTTCTTC
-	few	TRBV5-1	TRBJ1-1	CASSLQGRENTEAFF	TGCGCCAGCAGCCTACAGGGCAGAGAGAACACTGAAGCTTTCTTT
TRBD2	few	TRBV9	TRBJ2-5	CASSEQGLAGETQYF	TGTGCCAGCAGCGAACAGGGACTAGCGGGTGAGACCCAGTACTTC
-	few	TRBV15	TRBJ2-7	CATSSSSTYEQYF	TGTGCCACCAGCAGCTCGTCGACCTACGAGCAGTACTTC
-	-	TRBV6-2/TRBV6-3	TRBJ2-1	CASSYGRHNEQFF	TGTGCCAGCAGTTACGGACGGCACAATGAGCAGTTCTTC
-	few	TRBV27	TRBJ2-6	CASSSPWGSGANVLTF	TGTGCCAGCAGTTCCCCGTGGGGCTCTGGGGCCAACGTCCTGACTTTC
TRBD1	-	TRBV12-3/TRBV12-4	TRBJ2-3	CATSHRTGGPDTQYF	TGTGCCACCTCTCACAGGACAGGCGGTCCAGATACGCAGTATTTT
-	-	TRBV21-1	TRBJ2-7	CASSNWDSSYEQYF	TGTGCCAGCAGCAATTGGGACAGCTCCTACGAGCAGTACTTC
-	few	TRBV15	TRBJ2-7	CATSSRAWGGSLEQYF	TGTGCCACCAGCAGCCGCGCATGGGGTGGGTCTCTCGAGCAGTACTTC
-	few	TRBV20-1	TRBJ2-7	CSARESYGFSSYEQYF	TGCAGTGCTAGGGAGTCCTACGGGTTTAGTTCCTACGAGCAGTACTTC
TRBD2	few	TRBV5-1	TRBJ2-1	CASSLGGWEGNEQFF	TGCGCCAGCAGCCTTGGAGGGTGGGAGGGGAATGAGCAGTTCTTC
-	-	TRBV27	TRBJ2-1	CASKAGGHEQFF	TGTGCCAGCAAAGCTGGGGGCCATGAGCAGTTCTTC
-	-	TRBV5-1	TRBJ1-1	CASSLAGNSLTEAFF	TGCGCCAGCAGCTTGGCTGGGAACAGTCTTACTGAAGCTTTCTTT
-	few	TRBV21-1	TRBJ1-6	CASSNPGQVPSSYNSPLHF	TGTGCCAGCAGTAACCCTGGCCAGGTCCCCAGCTCCTATAATTCACCCCTCCACTTT